The sequence of this TCR beta chain was determined in a study of identical twins. Study-wide points: Zero-insertion results could be subject to partial confounding by invariant MAIT and iNKT cells. Modelling approaches yielded underestimates of out-of-frame TCR alpha sharing between monozygotic twins. Among beta out-of-frame sequences, excess sharing between twins appeared weaker.

This clonotype was counted a few times. The antigen is undetermined. Losses at the gene ends were 6 bases for V and 0 bases for J; bases not matched to a gene: 12. This CDR3 spans 19 amino acids. CDR1 is LNHDA and CDR2 is SQIVND in the germline V gene (reference sequence). Each CDR3 protein gets one entry after TCRdb re-called the 5' RACE reads with MiXCR. The sample records 400,000 to 550,000 distinct CDR3 sequences, roughly an eighth being singletons. These data were likewise used in another study, on yellow fever vaccine responses in identical twins. That source adds: A vaccine T cell response that seemed partly convergent and partly personalized was reported in twins.

The rearrangement links TRBV19 to TRBJ2-6; 9 bases fit TRBD2. The sequenced sample was CD4+ T cells sorted from blood. The TCR comes from a woman aged 18-35 years in good health. As DNA, the CDR3 is TGTGCCAGTAGCCGATCCGGGACTAGCCCTAGCTCTGGGGCCAACGTCCTGACTTTC. Protein product: CASSRSGTSPSSGANVLTF.